Sequencing of this T cell receptor (beta chain) was carried out in a study of T cell responses to AZD1222 COVID-19 vaccine. Sequenced by immunoSEQ multiplex PCR; TCRdb stores in-frame clones only, minus some. The data show roughly 100,000 clones, 88% seen once. The V gene lost 4 bases and the J gene lost 5 bases, with 20 bases spanning the gap. The germline gives CDR1 SEHNR, CDR2 FQNEAQ (reference sequence). The CDR3 is 16 amino acids. Pooling was applied to second doses at about 4 or about 12 weeks. The sequence derives from an adult who received the AZD1222 COVID-19 vaccine. This specimen consisted of peripheral blood, obtained 28 days after the second AZD1222 dose. The V gene is TRBV7-9, the J gene TRBJ1-1; possibly TRBD1 for D (5 bases). CDR3 amino acids: CASSSRDEPGRTEAFF. The CDR3 DNA reads as TGTGCCAGCAGCTCAAGGGACGAGCCGGGCAGGACTGAAGCTTTCTTT.